The clone carrying this T cell receptor beta chain is categorized as medium-sized. Its target is unknown. CDR3 length: 16 amino acids. Germline CDR1 reads MGHRA; CDR2 reads YSYEKL. V trimming: 1 base; J trimming: 9 bases; junction bases outside the gene matches: 8. TCRdb used MiXCR to reprocess the 5' RACE reads, holding one entry per CDR3 protein. The sample lists approximately 20,000 distinct CDR3 sequences, more than 5% seen once, with 5.5% to 8% in the top ten. This record belongs to a study of early T cells in non-severe SARS-CoV-2 infection. The overall study: Unsorted whole-blood RNA was sequenced in bulk, leaving chains unpaired. Study-level findings and limits: Using VDJdb, the matching emphasized anti-spike CD8 responses while missing private and CD4 specificities.

Sequencing was carried out using whole blood. The receptor was derived from an adult who was a healthcare worker with PCR-confirmed SARS-CoV-2 infection or an uninfected control (not recorded which). The chain uses TRBV4-1 and TRBJ2-2; 10 bases match TRBD1. For the CDR3, the DNA is TGCGCCAGCAGCCAAGGACAGGGGGCGTCGGTGAGGGAGCTGTTTTTT. This codes for CASSQGQGASVRELFF.